The present TCR beta chain was sequenced within a study of cytomegalovirus exposure and HLA in healthy donors. Findings of the study overall: Investigators reported 150 to 200 TCR beta chains as tied to cytomegalovirus. Analysis performed later found over 15,000 TCR beta sequences associated with HLA alleles at 0.05 false discovery rate. Rare sequences made up most TCRs, while some public TCRs were found in many donors.

The PCR used 60 Vbeta and 13 Jbeta primers. The protocol was immunoSEQ multiplex PCR, while the TCRdb copy is restricted to in-frame clones and leaves out a portion. The table has some 92,000 clones, under 85% seen once. Note on this clone: Its antigen is not identified.

Nominally healthy donors were sampled, though unrecorded immune exposures were likely. V lost 4 bases, J lost 1 base, and 14 bases lay in between. The CDR3 has 16 residues. CDR1 is SGDLS, CDR2 YYNGEE, per germline. The rearrangement joins TRBV9 to TRBJ2-2; tentative D call: TRBD2 (5 bases). This sequence originates from a man aged 18-30 years in good health and CMV-seropositive. Sequenced: PBMCs. CDR3 residues: CASSPRRAGNTGELFF. For the CDR3, the DNA is TGTGCCAGCAGCCCCAGAAGGGCGGGGAACACCGGGGAGCTGTTTTTT.